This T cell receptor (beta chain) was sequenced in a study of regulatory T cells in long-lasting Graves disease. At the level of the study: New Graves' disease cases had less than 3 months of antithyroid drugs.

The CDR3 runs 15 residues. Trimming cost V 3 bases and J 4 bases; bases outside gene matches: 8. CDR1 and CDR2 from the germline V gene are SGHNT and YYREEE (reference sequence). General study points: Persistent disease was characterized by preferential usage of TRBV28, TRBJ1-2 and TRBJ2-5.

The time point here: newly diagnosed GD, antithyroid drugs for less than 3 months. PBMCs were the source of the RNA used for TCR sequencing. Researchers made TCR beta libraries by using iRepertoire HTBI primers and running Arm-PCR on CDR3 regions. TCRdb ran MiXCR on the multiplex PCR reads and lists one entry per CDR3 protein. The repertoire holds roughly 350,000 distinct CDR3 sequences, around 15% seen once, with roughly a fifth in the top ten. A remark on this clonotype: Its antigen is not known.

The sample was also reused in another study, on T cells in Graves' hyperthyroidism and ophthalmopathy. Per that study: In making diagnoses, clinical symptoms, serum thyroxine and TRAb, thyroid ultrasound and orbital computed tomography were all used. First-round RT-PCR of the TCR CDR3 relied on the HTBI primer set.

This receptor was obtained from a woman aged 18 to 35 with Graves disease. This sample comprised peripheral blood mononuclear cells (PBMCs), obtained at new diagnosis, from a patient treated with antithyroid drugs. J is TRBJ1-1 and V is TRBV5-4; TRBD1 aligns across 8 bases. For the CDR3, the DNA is TGTGCCAGCAGCTCAGGACAGGGAAGGTCCACTGAAGCTTTCTTT. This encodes CASSSGQGRSTEAFF.